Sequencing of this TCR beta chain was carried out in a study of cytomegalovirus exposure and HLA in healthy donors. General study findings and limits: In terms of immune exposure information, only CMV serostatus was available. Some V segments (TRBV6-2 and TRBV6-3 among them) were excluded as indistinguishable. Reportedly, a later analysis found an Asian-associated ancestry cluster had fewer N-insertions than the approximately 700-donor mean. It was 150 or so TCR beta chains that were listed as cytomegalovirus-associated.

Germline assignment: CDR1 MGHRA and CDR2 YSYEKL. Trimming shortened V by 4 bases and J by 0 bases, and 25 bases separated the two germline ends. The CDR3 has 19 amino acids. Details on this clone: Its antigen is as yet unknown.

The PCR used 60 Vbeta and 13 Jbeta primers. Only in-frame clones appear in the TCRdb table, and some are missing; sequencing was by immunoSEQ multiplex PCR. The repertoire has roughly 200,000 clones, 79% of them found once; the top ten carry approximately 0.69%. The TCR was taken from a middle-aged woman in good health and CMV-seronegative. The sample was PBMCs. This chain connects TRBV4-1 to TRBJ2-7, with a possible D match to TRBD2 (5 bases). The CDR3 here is CASSLQSGSHNPTSYEQYF. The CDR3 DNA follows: TGCGCCAGCAGCCTACAAAGCGGTTCCCATAATCCGACCTCCTACGAGCAGTACTTC.